These 18 T cell receptor beta chains were all obtained from the same sample, sequenced in a study of neurological immune-mediated disorders. Each CDR3 protein gets one entry after TCRdb re-called the 5' RACE reads with MiXCR. Seen here are 15,000 to 20,000 distinct CDR3 sequences, approximately 7.9% observed once, and the top ten hold about 17%. Sequenced input: CD8+ T cells from blood. The receptors were sampled from a woman in her thirties with HTLV-1-associated myelopathy (HAM/TSP).

This clonotype has at least ten counts. The chain uses TRBV10-3 and TRBJ2-3, with 9 bases lining up with TRBD1. The germline V gene has CDR1 ENHRY and CDR2 SYGVKD. Trimming took 4 bases from V and 4 from J; bases not matched to a gene: 18. CDR3 length equals 19 residues. Written as DNA, the CDR3 is TGTGCCATCAGTGGAGTAATCCGGGACAGGGAGATCGGGCCAGATACGCAGTATTTT. It is translated as CAISGVIRDREIGPDTQYF.

This clonotype was detected ten times or more. The chain uses TRBV7-6 and TRBJ2-7, with D perhaps being TRBD1 or TRBD2 (7 bases each). This CDR3 is built from 16 residues. Trimming took off 5 bases at V and 6 bases at J, with 23 bases between the two ends. Germline V CDR1 and CDR2: SGHVS, FNYEAQ. CDR3 DNA: TGTGCCAGCAGCCCGGGGGGAAGGGGGCTGGTGTTCGAGCAGTACTTC. Encoded protein: CASSPGGRGLVFEQYF.

In its sample, this clonotype was seen many times. V usage is TRBV6-4 and J usage is TRBJ2-2, with 8 nucleotides matching TRBD2. V was pared by 2 bases and J by 6 bases, with 8 bases of the junction left unmatched. This CDR3 comprises 16 residues. The V gene's germline CDR1 is MRHNA and CDR2 SNTAGT. DNA of the CDR3: TGTGCCAGCAGTGACGATCGGGCAGCGGGGGCCGGGGAGCTGTTTTTT. This gives the protein CASSDDRAAGAGELFF.

This clonotype was seen at least ten times. The V and J genes are TRBV29-1 and TRBJ1-1; 9 nucleotides match TRBD1. Trimming at V came to 4 bases and at J to 5 bases, leaving 8 bases not matched to a gene. This CDR3 spans 14 amino acids. Germline V gene sequence: CDR1 SQVTM, CDR2 ANQGSEA. In DNA, the CDR3 is TGCAGCGTTGGGGAACAGGGGGCTGGAACTGAAGCTTTCTTT. It yields the protein CSVGEQGAGTEAFF.

This clonotype showed up many times. The chain links TRBV7-2 to TRBJ2-1; either TRBD1 or TRBD2 may fit D (5 bases each). The V gene's germline CDR1 is SGHTA and CDR2 FQGNSA. V lost 5 bases and J lost 0, with 14 bases in between. CDR3 length equals 16 residues. The DNA of the CDR3 is TGTGCCAGCAGCGTCATGGCAGGGAGCTCCTACAATGAGCAGTTCTTC. It encodes CASSVMAGSSYNEQFF.

This clonotype was found many times. V and J are TRBV6-4 and TRBJ2-3; D not certain. Germline V gene data show CDR1 as MRHNA and CDR2 as SNTAGT. This CDR3 is 15 amino acids long. V lost 3 bases and J lost 2, with 12 bases in between. CDR3 amino acids: CASSEAATSTDTQYF. DNA of the CDR3: TGTGCCAGCAGTGAGGCCGCTACCTCCACAGATACGCAGTATTTT.

In this sample, this clonotype turned up many times. This chain links TRBV5-1 with TRBJ2-3, with 7 bases aligning to TRBD2. CDR1 is SGHRS, CDR2 YFSETQ, per germline. The CDR3 contains 12 residues. After removal of 5 bases from V and 6 bases from J, the junction contained 3 bases not matched to a gene. In DNA form, the CDR3 reads TGCGCCAGCAGATTAGCGGGTGATACGCAGTATTTT. The encoded protein is CASRLAGDTQYF.

At least ten counts were recorded for this clonotype. The V call is TRBV5-1, the J call TRBJ1-6; 9 bases are a match to TRBD1. The germline V gene encodes CDR1 SGHRS and CDR2 YFSETQ. With V trimmed by 4 bases and J by 7 bases, 9 bases remained unmatched. This CDR3 is 16 amino acids long. This chain's CDR3 is CASSESRQGGNSPLHF. In nucleotides, the CDR3 is TGCGCCAGCAGCGAATCAAGACAGGGGGGGAATTCACCCCTCCACTTT.

This clonotype has ten or more counts. The chain's CDR3 is CASSLAFLNTEAFF. CDR3 coding DNA: TGTGCCAGCAGCTTAGCCTTCCTGAACACTGAAGCTTTCTTT. The chain recombines TRBV7-6 with TRBJ1-1; the D is unclear. CDR1 is SGHVS, CDR2 FNYEAQ, per germline. This CDR3 spans 14 amino acids. Trimming removed 0 bases from V and 0 bases from J, with 5 bases in between. The full variable domain, rest sourced from reference TRBV7-6 and TRBJ1-1, is GAGVSQSPRYKVTKRGQDVALRCDPISGHVSLYWYRQALGQGPEFLTYFNYEAQQDKSGLPNDRFSAERPEGSISTLTIQRTEQRDSAMYRCASSLAFLNTEAFFGQGTRLTVV.

This clonotype appeared many times. The J gene is TRBJ2-1, the V gene TRBV29-1, with D unclear. CDR3 length equals 12 residues. The germline V gene encodes CDR1 SQVTM and CDR2 ANQGSEA. CDR3 sequence: CTVGYMGNEQFF. DNA of the CDR3: TGCACCGTGGGGTATATGGGCAATGAGCAGTTCTTC.

This clonotype was detected many times. This chain connects TRBV13 to TRBJ1-3; no clear D gene. Deletions cut 1 base from V and 0 bases from J, with 10 bases between. This CDR3 has 16 amino acids. Per germline, CDR1 PRHDT and CDR2 FYEKMQ (reference sequence). CDR3 bases: TGTGCCAGCAGCTTAGCTGCTAAGTTCTCTGGAAACACCATATATTTT. Protein product: CASSLAAKFSGNTIYF.

The chain has TRBV20-1 and TRBJ2-7, with D hard to call. The CDR3 has 14 amino acids. Trimming left V 3 bases short and J 2 bases short, with 14 bases between. Germline values: CDR1 DFQATT, CDR2 SNEGSKA (reference sequence). CDR3 DNA: TGCAGTGCTAGGAAAATGGATAGCACCTACGAGCAGTACTTC. Protein: CSARKMDSTYEQYF.

Ten or more counts support this clonotype. This chain uses TRBV3-1 with TRBJ2-2; perhaps TRBD2 as D (5 bases). This CDR3 spans 18 amino acids. V gave up 0 bases and J gave up 0 bases, with 14 bases separating them. CDR1 and CDR2 (germline): LGHDT, YNNKEL (reference sequence). The CDR3 DNA reads as TGTGCCAGCAGCCAAGAAGGACCGAGGGAGTCGAACACCGGGGAGCTGTTTTTT. Protein product: CASSQEGPRESNTGELFF.

This clonotype was seen at least ten times. V is TRBV6-6 and J is TRBJ1-5; a weak D match, TRBD1 (5 bases). V gave up 10 bases and J gave up 2 bases, with 30 bases separating them. Germline loops: CDR1 MNHNY, CDR2 SVGAGI (reference sequence). This CDR3 spans 19 amino acids. The CDR3 loop is CATSLQGRIVIWGNQPQHF. Written as DNA, the CDR3 is TGTGCCACCTCACTCCAGGGCAGGATAGTCATTTGGGGCAATCAGCCCCAGCATTTT.

In this sample, this clonotype turned up many times. This chain connects TRBV5-5 to TRBJ2-1; maybe TRBD2 (7 bases). Germline assignment: CDR1 SGHKS and CDR2 YYEKEE (reference sequence). The CDR3 has 15 amino acids. The V end was cut by 0 bases, the J end by 4 bases, with 11 bases between. Here the CDR3 reads CASSLGGGLYNEQFF. In DNA, the CDR3 is TGTGCCAGCAGCTTGGGGGGGGGCTTATACAATGAGCAGTTCTTC.

This clonotype appeared many times. This chain uses TRBV5-6 with TRBJ2-7, with 9 positions matching TRBD1. V trimming: 4 bases; J trimming: 2 bases; junction bases outside the gene matches: 4. Germline V gene sequence: CDR1 SGHDT, CDR2 YYEEEE. CDR3 size: 14 residues. The CDR3: CASSPGTGTYEQYF. DNA of the CDR3: TGTGCCAGCAGCCCCGGGACAGGGACCTACGAGCAGTACTTC.

The sample holds many counts of this clonotype. The chain joins TRBV19 to TRBJ1-4; D is ambiguous. Germline CDR1 is LNHDA and CDR2 is SQIVND (reference sequence). V dropped 4 bases and J dropped 8 bases, with 17 bases sitting between them. The CDR3 has 15 amino acids. The CDR3 here is CASSTWGWAEEKLFF. DNA for the CDR3: TGTGCCAGTAGTACCTGGGGTTGGGCGGAAGAAAAACTGTTTTTT.

This clonotype counts as medium-sized. The CDR3 DNA is TGTGCCAGCAGCCAAACGGGGTTATCTGGGGCCAACGTCCTGACTTTC. Its translation: CASSQTGLSGANVLTF. The chain is built from TRBV4-2 and TRBJ2-6, with D perhaps matching TRBD2 (5 bases). Looked up from germline, CDR1 is LGHNA and CDR2 is YNFKEQ. The CDR3 covers 16 residues. The germline V and J ends were trimmed by 2 bases and 1 base, with 9 bases remaining between them.